Listed below are T cell receptor beta chains from one sample, sequenced in a study of blood T cells in healthy people across ages. TCRdb redid the calling of the 5' RACE reads with MiXCR, one entry per CDR3 protein. The table includes roughly 800,000 distinct CDR3 sequences, 25% detected once. Another study also made use of these data, one on T cells of mothers and their children.

Sequenced material: blood. These receptors all stem from a boy younger than 18 in good health. Both conserved end residues are part of each CDR3. D genes are given only for firm matches. The size entry is marked missing in some rows and otherwise reads once, few, many or a size class.

abundance,j_gene,d_gene,v_gene,CDR3aa,CDR3nt
few,TRBJ2-1,.,TRBV5-1,CASSLVYRDNGQFF,TGCGCCAGCAGCTTGGTTTACAGGGACAATGGGCAGTTCTTC
.,TRBJ1-1,.,TRBV28,CASSFGHLLGNTEAFF,TGTGCCAGCAGTTTTGGGCATTTGCTTGGGAACACTGAAGCTTTCTTT
.,TRBJ2-3,.,TRBV6-1,CASVREGYNTDTQYF,TGTGCCAGCGTCCGTGAGGGTTACAACACAGATACGCAGTATTTT
few,TRBJ2-7,TRBD1,TRBV20-1,CSARAWTGLNYEQYF,TGCAGTGCTAGAGCCTGGACAGGACTGAACTACGAGCAGTACTTC
.,TRBJ1-2,.,TRBV12-3/TRBV12-4,CASNQQGGYTF,TGTGCCAGCAACCAACAAGGGGGCTACACCTTC
.,TRBJ1-2,.,TRBV6-5,CASSNRGHINYGYTF,TGTGCCAGCAGTAATCGGGGACACATTAACTATGGCTACACCTTC
.,TRBJ2-2,TRBD2,TRBV20-1,CSAKLGGKNTGELFF,TGCAGTGCCAAGCTGGGGGGGAAGAACACCGGGGAGCTGTTTTTT
many,TRBJ2-7,.,TRBV11-2,CASSFGQGNYEQYF,.
many,TRBJ2-5,.,TRBV5-1,CASSFPGQETQYF,TGCGCCAGCAGCTTTCCGGGACAAGAGACCCAGTACTTC
many,TRBJ2-5,TRBD2,TRBV28,CASSEFSPGTTQETQYF,TGTGCCAGCAGCGAGTTTTCCCCGGGGACTACCCAAGAGACCCAGTACTTC
.,TRBJ2-3,TRBD2,TRBV20-1,CSAGGSLADTQYF,TGCAGTGCCGGCGGGAGTTTGGCAGATACGCAGTATTTT
few,TRBJ2-5,.,TRBV20-1,CSAREQGSGQETQYF,TGCAGTGCTAGAGAACAGGGCTCCGGTCAAGAGACCCAGTACTTC
few,TRBJ1-2,.,TRBV21-1,CASSKDRRNYGYTF,TGTGCCAGCAGCAAAGACAGACGGAACTATGGCTACACCTTC
few,TRBJ2-5,.,TRBV10-3,CAISARSETQYF,TGTGCCATCAGTGCTCGATCGGAGACCCAGTACTTC
.,TRBJ2-7,.,TRBV7-9,CASSSPNRFYEQYF,TGTGCCAGCAGCTCGCCGAACAGGTTCTACGAGCAGTACTTC
.,TRBJ2-1,.,TRBV24-1,CATSDVTAEQFF,TGTGCCACCAGTGATGTGACGGCAGAGCAGTTCTTC
few,TRBJ2-7,TRBD2,TRBV20-1,CSARATSGRPYEQYF,TGCAGTGCTAGAGCGACTAGCGGGAGGCCCTACGAGCAGTACTTC
.,TRBJ2-1,.,TRBV27,CASSLMDSNNEQFF,TGTGCCAGCAGTTTAATGGACTCCAACAATGAGCAGTTCTTC
.,TRBJ1-4,.,TRBV7-9,CASSSLTLKLFF,TGTGCCAGCAGCTCTCTTACATTAAAACTGTTTTTT
.,TRBJ2-2,.,TRBV21-1,CASRKPGQGNTGELFF,TGTGCCAGCAGGAAACCGGGACAGGGGAACACCGGGGAGCTGTTTTTT
.,TRBJ1-4,.,TRBV7-9,CASSPDSVSTNEKLFF,TGTGCCAGCAGCCCCGATTCAGTTTCAACTAATGAAAAACTGTTTTTT
few,TRBJ2-5,.,TRBV2,CASRTDAFEQYF,TGTGCCAGCCGGACGGATGCCTTTGAGCAGTACTTC
.,TRBJ2-1,TRBD2,TRBV6-2/TRBV6-3,CASSLTTSGPYNEQFF,TGTGCCAGCAGTTTGACGACTAGCGGACCCTACAATGAGCAGTTCTTC
.,TRBJ1-2,.,TRBV18,CASSLLDSVLDYGYTF,TGTGCCAGCTCACTTCTCGATTCGGTATTGGACTATGGCTACACCTTC
few,TRBJ2-7,.,TRBV28,CASSLPLGGEQYF,TGCGCCAGCAGTTTACCCCTCGGTGGGGAGCAGTACTTC
few,TRBJ2-2,TRBD2,TRBV7-6,CASSLGGGVNTGELFF,TGTGCCAGCAGCTTAGGCGGGGGGGTCAACACCGGGGAGCTGTTTTTT
few,TRBJ2-5,TRBD2,TRBV15,CATSRDRRGGREETQYF,TGTGCCACCAGCAGAGATCGGCGGGGGGGCCGAGAGGAGACCCAGTACTTC
many,TRBJ1-1,TRBD1,TRBV11-2,CASSQPRYSGGTEAFF,TGTGCCAGCAGTCAACCCCGATACTCAGGGGGCACTGAAGCTTTCTTT
.,TRBJ2-1,TRBD2,TRBV7-2,CASSLQAGGSYNEQFF,TGTGCCAGCAGCTTACAAGCGGGGGGCTCCTACAATGAGCAGTTCTTC
.,TRBJ2-5,.,TRBV20-1,CSERAAGQETQYF,TGCAGTGAGCGGGCGGCAGGACAAGAGACCCAGTACTTC
.,TRBJ2-3,TRBD2,TRBV7-3,CASSPIGGRGDTQYF,TGTGCCAGCAGCCCCATTGGCGGGAGGGGCGATACGCAGTATTTT
.,TRBJ2-2,.,TRBV27,CASSLLGVTGELFF,TGTGCCAGCAGTTTATTAGGGGTGACCGGGGAGCTGTTTTTT
.,TRBJ1-2,.,TRBV29-1,CSVGSLSSGYGYTF,TGCAGCGTTGGTTCGCTGAGTTCGGGCTATGGCTACACCTTC
.,TRBJ1-2,TRBD1,TRBV11-1,CASSPGQGAQGYGYTF,TGTGCCAGCAGCCCGGGACAGGGGGCGCAGGGCTATGGCTACACCTTC
.,TRBJ1-4,.,TRBV27,CASSFTGVQEKLFF,TGTGCCAGCAGTTTCACGGGTGTCCAGGAAAAACTGTTTTTT